This T cell receptor (beta chain) was identified during a study of T cell repertoires in cytomegalovirus infection. The overall study: Shared public TCR beta signatures pointed to both CMV infection and a matching HLA type. The study's findings and limits: Dominating the ex vivo response were TCR beta clonotypes that were CMV-specific and HLA-C-restricted. Individuals carrying CMV plus the relevant HLA were identified by cumulative frequency of public TCR beta families.

Trimming at V came to 6 bases and at J to 3 bases, leaving 7 bases not matched to a gene. The CDR3 length is 15 residues. This clonotype was observed at least ten times. Its specificity is unknown. Each CDR3 protein is one row after TCRdb ran MiXCR on the reads. The sample has around 550,000 distinct CDR3 sequences; about 26% are singletons. The chain uses TRBV12-3 or TRBV12-4 and TRBJ1-5; 8 bases map to TRBD1. The TCR was taken from a human donor in good health (CMV status not recorded). Some clones in this sample may be carry-over from other donors' samples. Input material: PBMCs. CDR3 nucleotide sequence: TGTGCCAGCAGCCGTGACAGGGGTGCCAATCAGCCCCAGCATTTT. This translates into CASSRDRGANQPQHF.